The sequence of this TCR beta chain was determined in a study of blood T cells in healthy people across ages. A J-beta primer mix and a sample-barcoded 5' primer were used in a second PCR of roughly 7 to 12 cycles. TCRdb re-called the 5' RACE reads through MiXCR, storing one row per CDR3 protein. This table has about 1.1 million distinct CDR3 sequences, approximately 38% appearing once. CDR3 size: 16 residues. V lost 0 bases, J lost 3 bases, and 11 bases lay in between. Per germline, CDR1 LGHDT and CDR2 YNNKEL (reference sequence). The gene calls are TRBV3-1 and TRBJ1-4; perhaps TRBD1 as D (5 bases). The clonotype comes from a man younger than 35 in good health. The sequenced sample consisted of blood. The CDR3 region is CASSQDYGDPNEKLFF. CDR3 DNA: TGTGCCAGCAGCCAAGATTATGGGGACCCTAATGAAAAACTGTTTTTT.